What follows are 13 T cell receptor beta chains derived from one specimen sequenced in a study of technical replicates of blood from a few donors. TCRdb keeps only in-frame clones here, not all; method: immunoSEQ multiplex PCR. The sample holds around 80,000 clones; approximately 94% are singletons and the top ten take about 0.37%. Sequenced material: T cells isolated from PBMCs. These receptor sequences come from a human donor in good health.

The chain employs TRBV5-4 and TRBJ2-3; D gene unclear. CDR1 SGHNT and CDR2 YYREEE come from the germline V gene (reference sequence). Deletions cut 0 bases from V and 3 bases from J, with 8 bases between. This CDR3 has 14 residues. CDR3 loop: CASSLEPSTDTQYF. The CDR3 nucleotides read TGTGCCAGCAGCTTGGAGCCCTCTACAGATACGCAGTATTTT.

V usage is TRBV19 and J usage is TRBJ2-2; D possibly corresponds to TRBD1 (6 bases). The germline V gene encodes CDR1 LNHDA and CDR2 SQIVND (reference sequence). Trimming removed 4 bases from V and 6 bases from J, with 12 bases in between. CDR3 length: 14 residues. The CDR3 region is CASSTRGRAGELFF. DNA of the CDR3: TGTGCCAGTAGTACGAGGGGGAGAGCCGGGGAGCTGTTTTTT.

This clone was recorded once. The genes are TRBV27 and TRBJ2-7; D is uncertain. This CDR3 is built from 14 residues. The ends were cut back, 3 bases at V and 0 bases at J, with 9 bases in the middle. Germline values: CDR1 MNHEY, CDR2 SMNVEV (reference sequence). CDR3 nucleotide sequence: TGTGCCAGCAGTTTTGGGCAGAGCTCCTACGAGCAGTACTTC. Translating gives CASSFGQSSYEQYF.

The V call is TRBV6-5, the J call TRBJ1-1, with 9 bases fitting TRBD1. The CDR3 extends over 14 amino acids. Looked up from germline, CDR1 is MNHEY and CDR2 is SVGAGI. Trimming cost V 5 bases and J 4 bases; bases outside gene matches: 5. The DNA for the CDR3 is TGTGCCAGCAGTCGAACAGGGGGCGTCACTGAAGCTTTCTTT. It is translated as CASSRTGGVTEAFF.

The chain links TRBV7-9 to TRBJ2-3; D possibly corresponds to TRBD2 (6 bases). Germline-derived CDR1 and CDR2 are SEHNR and FQNEAQ (reference sequence). Trimming pared 4 bases from V and 0 bases from J, leaving 11 bases between. The CDR3 runs 15 residues. The chain's CDR3 is CASSSVSGSTDTQYF. For the CDR3, the DNA is TGTGCCAGCAGCTCCGTTAGCGGTAGCACAGATACGCAGTATTTT.

The chain joins TRBV28 to TRBJ1-4, with TRBD1 matching 9 bases. The trim removed 0 bases at V and 8 bases at J, leaving 4 bases unmatched. The CDR3 is made up of 15 amino acids. Germline CDR1 reads MDHEN; CDR2 reads SYDVKM. CDR3 amino acids: CASSLWGQGWEKLFF. CDR3 coding DNA: TGTGCCAGCAGTTTATGGGGACAGGGTTGGGAAAAACTGTTTTTT. Full variable domain (missing parts from reference TRBV28 and TRBJ1-4): DVKVTQSSRYLVKRTGEKVFLECVQDMDHENMFWYRQDPGLGLRLIYFSYDVKMKEKGDIPEGYSVSREKKERFSLILESASTNQTSMYLCASSLWGQGWEKLFFGSGTQLSVL.

V gene TRBV27 combines with J gene TRBJ1-2, with a possible D match to TRBD1 (6 bases). Germline values: CDR1 MNHEY, CDR2 SMNVEV (reference sequence). Trimming removed 4 bases at V and 7 bases at J, with 16 bases between. The CDR3 is 14 amino acids. CDR3 nucleotide sequence: TGTGCCAGCAGTTATGGAACAGGGATCGGTGGCTACACCTTC. It translates to CASSYGTGIGGYTF.

The genes are TRBV20-1 and TRBJ1-1; 8 nucleotides align to TRBD1. This CDR3 contains 11 residues. V was pared by 5 bases and J by 6 bases, with 2 bases of the junction left unmatched. Germline V gives CDR1 DFQATT, CDR2 SNEGSKA (reference sequence). The CDR3, as DNA: TGCAGTGCTCAGACAGGGGCTGAAGCTTTCTTT. Encoded protein: CSAQTGAEAFF.

The chain has TRBV14 and TRBJ2-5; tentative D call: TRBD2 (6 bases). This CDR3 has 14 amino acids. Germline lookup yields CDR1 SGHDN and CDR2 FVKESK. The V and J ends lost 3 bases and 5 bases respectively, with 13 bases between them. The CDR3 nucleotides are TGTGCCAGCAGCCAGGGACTTTCGGGGGAGACCCAGTACTTC. Protein sequence: CASSQGLSGETQYF.

The chain carries TRBV11-2 and TRBJ2-5; 9 bases map to TRBD2. The CDR3 contains 17 residues. Germline CDR1 and CDR2: SGHAT and FQNNGV. V trimming: 1 base; J trimming: 4 bases; junction bases outside the gene matches: 10. The chain's CDR3 is CASSLGPDSGRSETQYF. CDR3 nucleotides: TGTGCCAGCAGCTTAGGGCCGGATAGCGGGAGATCAGAGACCCAGTACTTC.

This chain joins TRBV6-6 and TRBJ1-1; 10 bases align to TRBD1. Trimming took 11 bases from V and 4 from J; bases not matched to a gene: 7. Germline values: CDR1 MNHNY, CDR2 SVGAGI (reference sequence). The CDR3 is 13 amino acids. The CDR3 loop reads CAGDRGQGTEAFF. Written as DNA, the CDR3 is TGTGCCGGAGACAGGGGGCAGGGCACTGAAGCTTTCTTT.

The genes are TRBV28 and TRBJ2-7; 9 bases map to TRBD2. Trimming took 6 bases from V and 2 from J; bases not matched to a gene: 2. The germline V gene encodes CDR1 MDHEN and CDR2 SYDVKM. The CDR3 has 13 residues. DNA for the CDR3: TGTGCCAGCAGGGCTAGCGGGACCTACGAGCAGTACTTC. Its protein is CASRASGTYEQYF.

The chain links TRBV5-1 to TRBJ1-4, with unresolved D. The V end was cut by 0 bases, the J end by 5 bases, with 8 bases between. CDR3 size: 14 residues. Germline CDR1 is SGHRS and CDR2 is YFSETQ. The CDR3 DNA reads TGCGCCAGCAGCTTGGTCTCAGAAAATGAAAAACTGTTTTTT. It translates to CASSLVSENEKLFF.